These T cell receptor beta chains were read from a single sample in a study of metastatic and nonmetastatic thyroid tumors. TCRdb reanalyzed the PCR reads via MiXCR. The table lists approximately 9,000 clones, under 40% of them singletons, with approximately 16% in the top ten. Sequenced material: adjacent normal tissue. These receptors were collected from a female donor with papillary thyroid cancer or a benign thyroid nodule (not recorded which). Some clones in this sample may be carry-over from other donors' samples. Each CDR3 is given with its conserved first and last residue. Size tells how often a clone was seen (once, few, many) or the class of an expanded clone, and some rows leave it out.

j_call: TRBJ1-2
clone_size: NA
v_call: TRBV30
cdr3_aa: CAWRDDRVPYGYTF

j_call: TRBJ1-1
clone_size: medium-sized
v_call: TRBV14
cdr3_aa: CASSQWAGVTEAFF

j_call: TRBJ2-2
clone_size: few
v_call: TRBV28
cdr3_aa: CASRYQARTGELFF

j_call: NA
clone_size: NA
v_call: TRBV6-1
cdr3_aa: CASSGQGSPGGETQYF

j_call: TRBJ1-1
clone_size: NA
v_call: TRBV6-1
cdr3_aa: CATKKGTEAFF

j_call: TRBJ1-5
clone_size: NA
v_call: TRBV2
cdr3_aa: CASSYQGGQPQHF

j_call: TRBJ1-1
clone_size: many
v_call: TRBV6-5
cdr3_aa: CASSYSNQGGSEAFF

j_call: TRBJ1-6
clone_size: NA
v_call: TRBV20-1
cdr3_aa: CSARDEGSSYNSPLHF

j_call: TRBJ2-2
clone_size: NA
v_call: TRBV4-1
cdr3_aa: CASSHAQGAYTGELFF

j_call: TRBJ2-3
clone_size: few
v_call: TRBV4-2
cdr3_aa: CASSRTSGRLSDTQYF

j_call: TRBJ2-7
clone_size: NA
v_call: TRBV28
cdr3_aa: CASSWPPNSGGVEQYF

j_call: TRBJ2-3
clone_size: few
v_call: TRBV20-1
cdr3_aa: CSASRPSGGALDTQYF